Below, one TCR beta chain is given with its context. Its antigen is unknown. The assay was immunoSEQ multiplex PCR, and TCRdb's table has in-frame clones only and misses some. The sample records 150,000 to 200,000 clones, approximately 92% being singletons. The data belong to a study of T cell responses to AZD1222 COVID-19 vaccine. This CDR3 spans 12 amino acids. CDR1 and CDR2 from the germline V gene are SQVTM and ANQGSEA. V was cut by 3 bases and J by 1 base, with 6 bases left in between. Study results and caveats: Clonal diversity may have been underestimated in mostly white British donors.

The rearrangement links TRBV29-1 to TRBJ1-1, with D possibly being TRBD1 (5 bases). The TCR sequence derives from an adult in good health. Sequenced material: peripheral blood, taken on day 0 of AZD1222 vaccination. The CDR3 here is CSVDRANTEAFF. The CDR3 DNA reads TGCAGCGTTGACAGGGCGAACACTGAAGCTTTCTTT.